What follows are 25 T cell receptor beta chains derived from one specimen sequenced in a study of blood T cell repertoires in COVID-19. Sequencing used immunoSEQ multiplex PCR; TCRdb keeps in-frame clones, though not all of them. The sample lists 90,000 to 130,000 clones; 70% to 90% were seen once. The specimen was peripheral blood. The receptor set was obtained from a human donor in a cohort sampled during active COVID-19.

CDR3 in amino acids: CASSLGQGARYGYTF. The CDR3 DNA follows: TGTGCCAGCAGCTTGGGCCAGGGGGCCCGATACGGCTACACCTTC. The rearrangement uses TRBV5-4 and TRBJ1-2, with 8 nucleotides matching TRBD1. The ends lost 0 bases at V and 8 bases at J; junction bases unmatched: 9. The germline V gene has CDR1 SGHNT and CDR2 YYREEE (reference sequence). This CDR3 is 15 amino acids long.

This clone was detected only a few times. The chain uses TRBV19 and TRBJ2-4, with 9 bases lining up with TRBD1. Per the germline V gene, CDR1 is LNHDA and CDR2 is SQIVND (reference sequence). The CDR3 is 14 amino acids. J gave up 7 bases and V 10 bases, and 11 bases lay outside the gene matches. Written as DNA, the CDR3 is TGTGCCACCATGCCCCGGGACAGGGCTAACATTCAGTACTTC. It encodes CATMPRDRANIQYF.

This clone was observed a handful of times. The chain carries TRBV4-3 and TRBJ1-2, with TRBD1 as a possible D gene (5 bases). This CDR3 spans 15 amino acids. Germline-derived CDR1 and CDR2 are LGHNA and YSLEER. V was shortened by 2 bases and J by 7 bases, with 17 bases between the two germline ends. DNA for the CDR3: TGCGCCAGCAGCCAAATGGGGACTGACGGGTCTGGCTACACCTTC. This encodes CASSQMGTDGSGYTF.

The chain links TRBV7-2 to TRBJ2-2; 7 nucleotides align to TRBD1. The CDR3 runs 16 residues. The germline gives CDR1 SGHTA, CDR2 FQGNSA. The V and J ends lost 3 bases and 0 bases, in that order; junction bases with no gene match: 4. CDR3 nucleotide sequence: TGTGCCAGCAGCTTCGCCGGGACAGCGAACACCGGGGAGCTGTTTTTT. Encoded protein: CASSFAGTANTGELFF.

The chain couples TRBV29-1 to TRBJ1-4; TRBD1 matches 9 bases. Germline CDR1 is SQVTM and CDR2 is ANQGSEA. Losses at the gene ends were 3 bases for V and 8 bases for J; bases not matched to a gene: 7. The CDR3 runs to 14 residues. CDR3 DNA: TGCAGCGTTGATTTTGGGACAGGGAGGGAAAAACTGTTTTTT. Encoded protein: CSVDFGTGREKLFF.

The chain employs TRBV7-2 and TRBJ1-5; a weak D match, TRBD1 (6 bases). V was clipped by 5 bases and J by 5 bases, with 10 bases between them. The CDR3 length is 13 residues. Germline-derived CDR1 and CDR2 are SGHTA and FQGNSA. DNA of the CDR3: TGTGCCAGCAGCGACAGGCGCTATCAGCCCCAGCATTTT. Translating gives CASSDRRYQPQHF.

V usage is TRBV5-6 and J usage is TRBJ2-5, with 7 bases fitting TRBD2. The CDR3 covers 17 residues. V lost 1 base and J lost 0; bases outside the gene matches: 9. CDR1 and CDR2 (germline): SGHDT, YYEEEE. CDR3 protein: CASSLIGLAVDQETQYF. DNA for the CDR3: TGTGCCAGCAGCTTGATAGGGCTAGCGGTTGACCAAGAGACCCAGTACTTC.

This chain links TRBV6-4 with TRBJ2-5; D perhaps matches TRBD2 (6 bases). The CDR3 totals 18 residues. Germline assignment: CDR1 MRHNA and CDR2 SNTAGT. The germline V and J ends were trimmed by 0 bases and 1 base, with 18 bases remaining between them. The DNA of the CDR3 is TGTGCCAGCAGTGACTCGAGGTACGGGAGCCCACCCCAAGAGACCCAGTACTTC. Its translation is CASSDSRYGSPPQETQYF.

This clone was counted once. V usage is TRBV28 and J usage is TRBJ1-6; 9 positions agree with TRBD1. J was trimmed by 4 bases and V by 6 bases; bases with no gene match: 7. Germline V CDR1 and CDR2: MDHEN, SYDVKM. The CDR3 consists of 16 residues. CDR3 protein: CASRRDRGNYNSPLHF. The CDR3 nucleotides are TGTGCCAGCAGACGTGACAGGGGGAATTATAATTCACCCCTCCACTTT.

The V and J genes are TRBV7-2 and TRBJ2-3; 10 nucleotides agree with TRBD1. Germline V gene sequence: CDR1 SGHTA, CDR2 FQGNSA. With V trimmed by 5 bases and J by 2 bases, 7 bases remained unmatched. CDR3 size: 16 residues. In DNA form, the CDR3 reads TGTGCCAGCAGCCCCGTGGGGACAGGGGCCACAGATACGCAGTATTTT. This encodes CASSPVGTGATDTQYF.

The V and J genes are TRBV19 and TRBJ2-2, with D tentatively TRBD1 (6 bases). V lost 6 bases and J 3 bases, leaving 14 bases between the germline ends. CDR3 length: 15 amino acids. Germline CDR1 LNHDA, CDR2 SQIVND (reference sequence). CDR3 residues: CASRPAGAYTGELFF. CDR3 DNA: TGTGCCAGTAGGCCCGCAGGGGCGTACACCGGGGAGCTGTTTTTT.

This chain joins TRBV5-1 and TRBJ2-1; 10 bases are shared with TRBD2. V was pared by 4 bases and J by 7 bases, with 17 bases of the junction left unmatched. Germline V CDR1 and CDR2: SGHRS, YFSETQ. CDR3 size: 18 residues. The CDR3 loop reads CASSLLGAGGPTGNEQFF. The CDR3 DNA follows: TGCGCCAGCAGCCTCCTAGGAGCGGGAGGGCCCACTGGAAATGAGCAGTTCTTC.

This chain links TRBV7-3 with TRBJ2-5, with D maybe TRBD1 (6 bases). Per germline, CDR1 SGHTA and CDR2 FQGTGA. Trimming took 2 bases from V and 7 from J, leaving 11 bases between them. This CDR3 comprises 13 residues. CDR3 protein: CASSLGQTGTQYF. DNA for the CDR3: TGTGCCAGCAGCTTAGGACAGACAGGGACCCAGTACTTC.

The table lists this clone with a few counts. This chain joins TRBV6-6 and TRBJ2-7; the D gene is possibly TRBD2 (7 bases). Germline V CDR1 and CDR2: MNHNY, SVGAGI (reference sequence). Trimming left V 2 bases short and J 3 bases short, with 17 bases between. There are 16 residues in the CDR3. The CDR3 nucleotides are TGTGCCAGCAGTTACACTGAGACTAGCAGGGGCTACGAGCAGTACTTC. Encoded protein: CASSYTETSRGYEQYF.

The CDR3 coding sequence is TGCGCCAGCAGGGACAGGGGAAAGCCCTACGAGCAGTACTTC. Protein: CASRDRGKPYEQYF. The rearrangement uses TRBV10-2 and TRBJ2-7; 9 bases agree with TRBD1. This CDR3 is built from 14 residues. The V and J ends lost 6 bases and 2 bases, in that order; junction bases with no gene match: 5. CDR1 and CDR2 (germline): WSHSY, SAAADI.

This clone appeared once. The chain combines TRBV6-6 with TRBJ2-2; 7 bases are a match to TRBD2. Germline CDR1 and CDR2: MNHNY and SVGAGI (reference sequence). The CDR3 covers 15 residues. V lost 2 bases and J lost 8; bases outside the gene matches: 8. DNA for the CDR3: TGTGCCAGCAGTTACACTAGCGAACGGGCAGGGGAGCTGTTTTTT. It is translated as CASSYTSERAGELFF.

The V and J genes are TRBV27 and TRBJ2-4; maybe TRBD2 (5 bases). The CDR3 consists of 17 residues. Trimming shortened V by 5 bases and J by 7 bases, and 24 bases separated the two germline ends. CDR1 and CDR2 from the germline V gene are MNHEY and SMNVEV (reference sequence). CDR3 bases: TGTGCCAGCAGTGGGAACATCCCAGCGGCCTATGGGAACATTCAGTACTTC. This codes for CASSGNIPAAYGNIQYF.

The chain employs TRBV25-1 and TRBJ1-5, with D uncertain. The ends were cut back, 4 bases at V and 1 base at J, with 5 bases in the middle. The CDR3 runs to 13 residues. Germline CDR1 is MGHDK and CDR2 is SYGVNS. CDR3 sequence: CASSGESNQPQHF. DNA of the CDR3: TGTGCCAGCAGTGGAGAGAGCAATCAGCCCCAGCATTTT.

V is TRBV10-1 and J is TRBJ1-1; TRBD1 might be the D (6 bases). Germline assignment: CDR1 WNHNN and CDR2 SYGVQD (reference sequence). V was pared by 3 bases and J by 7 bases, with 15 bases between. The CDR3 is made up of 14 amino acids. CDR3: CASSDPDRPGEAFF. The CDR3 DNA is TGCGCCAGCAGTGACCCAGACAGGCCCGGTGAAGCTTTCTTT.

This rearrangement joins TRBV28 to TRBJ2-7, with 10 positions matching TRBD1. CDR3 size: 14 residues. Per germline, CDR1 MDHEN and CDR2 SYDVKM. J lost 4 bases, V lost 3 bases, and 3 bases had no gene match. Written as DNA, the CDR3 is TGTGCCAGCAGTTTCCCGGACAGGGGGTACGAGCAGTACTTC. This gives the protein CASSFPDRGYEQYF.

The CDR3 region has the DNA TGTGCCAGCAGCACCGGCGCTACTAGCATCGACGAGCAGTACTTC. As protein: CASSTGATSIDEQYF. J is TRBJ2-7 and V is TRBV9; D perhaps matches TRBD2 (6 bases). Germline V gives CDR1 SGDLS, CDR2 YYNGEE. The CDR3 has 15 residues. V shed 4 bases and J shed 5 bases, with 19 bases lying between them.

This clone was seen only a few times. The CDR3 loop is CASKRAGLYQPQHF. The CDR3 bases are TGTGCCAGCAAGAGAGCGGGCCTCTATCAGCCCCAGCATTTT. This sequence joins TRBV6-5 and TRBJ1-5; D call uncertain. CDR3 size: 14 residues. Germline-derived CDR1 and CDR2 are MNHEY and SVGAGI. V gave up 7 bases and J gave up 5 bases, with 15 bases separating them.

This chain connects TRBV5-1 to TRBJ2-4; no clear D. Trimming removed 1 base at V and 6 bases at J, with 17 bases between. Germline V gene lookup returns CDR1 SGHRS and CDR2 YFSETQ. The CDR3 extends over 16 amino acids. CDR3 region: CASSLIGAGSLNIQYF. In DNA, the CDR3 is TGCGCCAGCAGCTTGATCGGCGCAGGTTCTCTAAACATTCAGTACTTC.

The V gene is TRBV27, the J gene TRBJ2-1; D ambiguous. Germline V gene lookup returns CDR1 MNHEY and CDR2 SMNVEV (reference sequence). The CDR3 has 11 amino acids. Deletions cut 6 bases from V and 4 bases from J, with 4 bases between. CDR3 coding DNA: TGTGCCAGCAGACAGTACAATGAGCAGTTCTTC. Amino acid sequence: CASRQYNEQFF.

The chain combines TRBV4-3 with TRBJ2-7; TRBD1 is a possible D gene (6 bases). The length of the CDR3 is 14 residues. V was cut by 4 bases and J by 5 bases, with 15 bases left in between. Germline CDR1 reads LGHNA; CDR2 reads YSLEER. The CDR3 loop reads CASSPAQGNDEQYF. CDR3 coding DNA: TGCGCCAGCAGCCCGGCACAGGGAAATGACGAGCAGTACTTC.